This T cell receptor (beta chain) was recorded in a study of radiotherapy plus CTLA-4 blockade in lung cancer. Regarding the study as a whole: Alongside interferon-beta, early blood T cell clone dynamics were reportedly the best predictor of response.

Details on this clone: Its cognate antigen is unknown.

Sequencing was performed with immunoSEQ multiplex PCR; in TCRdb, only in-frame clones are kept and a portion is missing. The profile shows some 3,100 clones, roughly 84% of them singletons. J was trimmed by 8 bases and V by 4 bases; bases with no gene match: 14. Germline lookup yields CDR1 SGHRS and CDR2 YFSETQ. The CDR3 runs to 16 residues. The starting material was tumor tissue, obtained from a patient treated with radiotherapy plus ipilimumab. This sequence joins TRBV5-1 and TRBJ1-3; 8 bases map to TRBD1. The TCR comes from a human donor with non-small cell lung cancer that progressed on radiotherapy plus ipilimumab. The CDR3 here is CASSHDSGTGGDTIYF. CDR3 sequence (DNA): TGCGCCAGCAGCCACGATTCCGGGACAGGAGGGGACACCATATATTTT.